Following are 25 T cell receptor beta chains from one sample sequenced in a study of CD8 T cells in Susac syndrome. Random hexamers were used to reverse transcribe the RNA input (roughly 0.5 to 1 ug). TCRdb re-called the immunoSEQ multiplex PCR reads with MiXCR, one entry per CDR3 protein. The data hold around 150,000 distinct CDR3 sequences, with approximately 95% observed a single time. Sequences were obtained from CD4+ T cells from PBMCs. These receptors originate from a human donor with multiple sclerosis.

The chain links TRBV20-1 to TRBJ1-5; tentative D call: TRBD1 (5 bases). Germline lookup yields CDR1 DFQATT and CDR2 SNEGSKA (reference sequence). The CDR3 totals 13 residues. The V end was cut by 3 bases, the J end by 6 bases, with 12 bases between. CDR3 amino acids: CSASAGLSQPQHF. The CDR3 bases are TGCAGTGCTAGTGCAGGGTTGAGTCAGCCCCAGCATTTT.

This clonotype was counted once. The chain uses TRBV3-1 and TRBJ2-1; weak D call: TRBD2 (5 bases). V was cut by 1 base and J by 0 bases, with 10 bases left in between. This CDR3 is 16 amino acids long. The germline CDR1 and CDR2 sequences are LGHDT and YNNKEL (reference sequence). CDR3 loop: CASSQVWRASYNEQFF. In DNA, the CDR3 is TGTGCCAGCAGCCAAGTCTGGCGGGCCTCCTACAATGAGCAGTTCTTC.

The V gene is TRBV20-1, the J gene TRBJ2-3, with D hard to call. Germline lookup yields CDR1 DFQATT and CDR2 SNEGSKA (reference sequence). Trimming pared 5 bases from V and 4 bases from J, leaving 4 bases between. The CDR3 totals 10 residues. CDR3 nucleotide sequence: TGCAGTGCTCCCGCAGATACGCAGTATTTT. Translation: CSAPADTQYF.

The chain uses TRBV7-2 and TRBJ2-1; D is undetermined. The germline V gene encodes CDR1 SGHTA and CDR2 FQGNSA. The V and J ends lost 5 bases and 7 bases respectively, with 15 bases between them. The CDR3 is 14 residues long. This CDR3 reads CASSPGNVRNEQFF. As DNA, the CDR3 is TGTGCCAGCAGCCCTGGCAATGTTAGGAATGAGCAGTTCTTC.

The genes are TRBV4-3 and TRBJ2-2; unclear D gene. Germline V gene sequence: CDR1 LGHNA, CDR2 YSLEER. Trimming pared 1 base from V and 5 bases from J, leaving 20 bases between. The CDR3 loop spans 18 amino acids. CDR3 DNA sequence: TGCGCCAGCAGCCAAGTTTTGAGTCGGGCAGAGAGGACCGGGGAGCTGTTTTTT. Translating gives CASSQVLSRAERTGELFF.

This clonotype came up once. The genes are TRBV7-9 and TRBJ2-2, with TRBD2 matching 7 bases. CDR1 is SEHNR, CDR2 FQNEAQ, per germline (reference sequence). The junction had 10 bases not matched to a gene; V was cut back by 4 bases and J by 5 bases. The CDR3 has 16 amino acids. Written as DNA, the CDR3 is TGTGCCAGCAGCTCTCGGGGGAGGGCCCGAACCGGGGAGCTGTTTTTT. Its translation is CASSSRGRARTGELFF.

This clonotype has a single count. V gene TRBV20-1 combines with J gene TRBJ2-1; D is perhaps TRBD2 (5 bases). Trimming pared 3 bases from V and 9 bases from J, leaving 9 bases between. CDR1 is DFQATT and CDR2 is SNEGSKA in the germline V gene (reference sequence). The CDR3 length is 11 residues. The CDR3 nucleotides read TGCAGTGCTAGTCGGCGGGTTGAGCAGTTCTTC. It codes for CSASRRVEQFF.

V gene TRBV19 combines with J gene TRBJ1-2, with D hard to call. The CDR3 length is 14 residues. V lost 0 bases and J lost 10, with 15 bases in between. CDR1 and CDR2 (germline): LNHDA, SQIVND (reference sequence). The CDR3 is CASSIDGIRPDYTF. The CDR3 coding sequence is TGTGCCAGTAGTATAGATGGGATTCGCCCAGACTACACCTTC.

The rearrangement joins TRBV19 to TRBJ1-2; D is unclear. Trimming took 2 bases from V and 3 from J, leaving 4 bases between them. The CDR3 has 12 residues. The germline CDR1 and CDR2 sequences are LNHDA and SQIVND (reference sequence). The DNA for the CDR3 is TGTGCCAGTAGTATATCGGACTATGGCTACACCTTC. The encoded protein is CASSISDYGYTF.

V is TRBV5-6 and J is TRBJ1-1; 8 nucleotides align to TRBD1. The junction had 6 bases not matched to a gene; V was cut back by 2 bases and J by 6 bases. Germline assignment: CDR1 SGHDT and CDR2 YYEEEE. The CDR3 extends over 14 amino acids. The CDR3 DNA follows: TGTGCCAGCAGCTTCGGACAGGGTAGGCCTGAAGCTTTCTTT. Its protein is CASSFGQGRPEAFF.

This clonotype is a singleton in its sample. The rearrangement uses TRBV5-1 and TRBJ2-5; D gene ambiguous. The CDR3 runs 15 residues. CDR1 and CDR2 (germline): SGHRS, YFSETQ. The V gene lost 0 bases and the J gene lost 4 bases, with 13 bases spanning the gap. CDR3 nucleotides: TGCGCCAGCAGCTTGGTAAAAAGGTCAGGAGAGACCCAGTACTTC. Protein sequence: CASSLVKRSGETQYF.

CDR3 in amino acids: CAWSVRAAGVNEQFF. The CDR3 region has the DNA TGTGCCTGGAGTGTACGAGCTGCGGGAGTCAATGAGCAGTTCTTC. This chain joins TRBV30 and TRBJ2-1, with 7 bases that match TRBD2. Germline V lookup: CDR1 GTSNPN, CDR2 SVGIG (reference sequence). The CDR3 is made up of 15 amino acids. V was clipped by 0 bases and J by 6 bases; unmatched bases: 8.

The V and J genes are TRBV2 and TRBJ1-5, with D perhaps matching TRBD1 (5 bases). The CDR3 sequence is 13 residues long. Germline V CDR1 and CDR2: SNHLY, FYNNEI. V lost 1 base, J lost 4 bases, and 5 bases lay in between. The DNA for the CDR3 is TGTGCCAGCAGTGAAGAGGGGAATCAGCCCCAGCATTTT. Its protein product is CASSEEGNQPQHF.

V and J are TRBV2 and TRBJ1-6; D gene unclear. The CDR3 has 10 residues. The V and J ends lost 4 bases and 14 bases respectively, with 6 bases between them. CDR1 is SNHLY, CDR2 FYNNEI, per germline. The CDR3 region has the DNA TGTGCCAGCAGTGTGGTGTCCCTCCACTTT. It encodes CASSVVSLHF.

The CDR3 spells CASSLGDSLNTEAFF. DNA for the CDR3: TGCGCCAGCAGCTTGGGAGACAGCTTGAACACTGAAGCTTTCTTT. The chain employs TRBV5-1 and TRBJ1-1; tentative D call: TRBD1 (5 bases). The CDR3 totals 15 residues. CDR1 is SGHRS, CDR2 YFSETQ, per germline. Trimming pared 0 bases from V and 0 bases from J, leaving 9 bases between.

The genes are TRBV7-2 and TRBJ1-5; no firm D call. Germline CDR1 and CDR2: SGHTA and FQGNSA. The CDR3 has 14 residues. V gave up 2 bases and J gave up 5 bases, with 10 bases separating them. In nucleotides, the CDR3 is TGTGCCAGCAGCTTAAACGTAGGATATCAGCCCCAGCATTTT. Residues: CASSLNVGYQPQHF.

This sequence joins TRBV4-3 and TRBJ2-3, with D possibly matching TRBD2 (5 bases). The V end was cut by 0 bases, the J end by 6 bases, with 16 bases between. The CDR3 consists of 16 residues. Germline V gene data show CDR1 as LGHNA and CDR2 as YSLEER. The CDR3 DNA sequence: TGCGCCAGCAGCCAAGATATCGGGCGGACTGCGGATACGCAGTATTTT. This sequence encodes CASSQDIGRTADTQYF.

This chain uses TRBV20-1 with TRBJ1-2; D is uncertain. V was trimmed by 0 bases and J by 7 bases, leaving 15 bases between them. The germline CDR1 and CDR2 sequences are DFQATT and SNEGSKA (reference sequence). The CDR3 length is 14 residues. The CDR3 DNA follows: TGCAGTGCTAGAGATCCCCGGGGTGATTTTGGCTACACCTTC. Protein product: CSARDPRGDFGYTF.

CDR3 sequence (DNA): TGCAGCGCCTGGGCTAGCGGGAGCGAGACCCAGTACTTC. Its protein is CSAWASGSETQYF. The V gene is TRBV29-1, the J gene TRBJ2-5, with TRBD2 identical over 10 bases. This CDR3 comprises 13 residues. Germline loops: CDR1 SQVTM, CDR2 ANQGSEA. V lost 7 bases and J lost 5; bases outside the gene matches: 7.

J is TRBJ1-1 and V is TRBV10-3, with D unclear. Germline values: CDR1 ENHRY, CDR2 SYGVKD. V lost 4 bases to trimming and J lost 0 bases, with 6 bases between them. The CDR3 length is 13 residues. The CDR3 loop is CAISGSMNTEAFF. The CDR3 DNA follows: TGTGCCATCAGTGGGAGCATGAACACTGAAGCTTTCTTT.

CDR3 sequence (DNA): TGTGCCAGCAGCTTGGGACAGGGGGCCAATCAGCCCCAGCATTTT. As protein: CASSLGQGANQPQHF. The chain recombines TRBV11-2 with TRBJ1-5; 12 bases align to TRBD1. The CDR3 sequence is 15 residues long. V lost 3 bases and J lost 3; bases outside the gene matches: 0. The V gene's germline CDR1 is SGHAT and CDR2 FQNNGV.

The chain uses TRBV5-1 and TRBJ2-5, with TRBD2 identical over 7 bases. CDR1 and CDR2 (germline): SGHRS, YFSETQ. V was clipped by 4 bases and J by 2 bases; unmatched bases: 5. This CDR3 region has 14 residues. CDR3 nucleotide sequence: TGCGCCAGCAGCCCCTCGGGAGGACAAGAGACCCAGTACTTC. Protein: CASSPSGGQETQYF.

The chain recombines TRBV7-9 with TRBJ2-6; 8 bases map to TRBD1. There are 18 residues in the CDR3. V shed 6 bases and J 4 bases; nucleotides not matched to a gene: 14. Per the germline V gene, CDR1 is SEHNR and CDR2 is FQNEAQ (reference sequence). In DNA, the CDR3 is TGTGCCAGCAGTCGCGGACAGGGTGGAAGCGTAGGGGCCAACGTCCTGACTTTC. Translation: CASSRGQGGSVGANVLTF. The whole variable domain, filled in from reference TRBV7-9 and TRBJ2-6, reads DTGVSQNPRHKITKRGQNVTFRCDPISEHNRLYWYRQTLGQGPEFLTYFQNEAQLEKSRLLSDRFSAERPKGSFSTLEIQRTEQGDSAMYLCASSRGQGGSVGANVLTFGAGSRLTVL.

The chain carries TRBV10-3 and TRBJ2-7; D possibly corresponds to TRBD2 (6 bases). The CDR3 sequence is 14 residues long. The germline V gene has CDR1 ENHRY and CDR2 SYGVKD. V gave up 1 base and J gave up 6 bases, with 13 bases separating them. The CDR3 loop is CAISEWRDLGEQYF. The CDR3, as DNA: TGTGCCATCAGTGAGTGGCGGGATTTGGGCGAGCAGTACTTC.

This chain uses TRBV30 with TRBJ1-2, with D perhaps matching TRBD1 (5 bases). V shed 3 bases and J shed 6 bases, with 20 bases lying between them. The length of the CDR3 is 15 residues. Germline CDR1 and CDR2: GTSNPN and SVGIG (reference sequence). The CDR3 loop reads CAWSHGARGRDGYTF. For the CDR3, the DNA is TGTGCCTGGAGCCACGGGGCTCGGGGTAGGGATGGCTACACCTTC.